The sequence of this TCR beta chain was determined in a study of sequential checkpoint blockade in melanoma. About the research overall: Arm A got nivolumab then ipilimumab; arm B the reverse, 1:1.

TCRdb's table, derived via immunoSEQ multiplex PCR, lists solely in-frame clones and lacks some. This sample has 30,000 to 40,000 clones, with over 75% found just once. Trimming cost V 3 bases and J 11 bases; bases outside gene matches: 9. In germline, CDR1 is MDHEN, CDR2 SYDVKM. There are 14 residues in the CDR3. As for treatment: randomized to nivolumab then ipilimumab (arm A) or the reverse (arm B). None of the patients previously received DNA-damaging chemotherapy. This sequence originates from a human donor with melanoma. Specimen: CD8+ T cells sorted from blood (inferred from file names), collected from a patient given nivolumab and ipilimumab in sequence. The rearrangement links TRBV28 to TRBJ2-7; 11 bases map to TRBD2. The CDR3 DNA is TGTGCCAGCAGTTTTAGGCTAGCGGGAGGAACCAAGTACTTC. Its translation: CASSFRLAGGTKYF.